Reported below is one TCR beta chain. Antigen specificity is unknown. This record comes from a study of cytomegalovirus exposure and HLA in healthy donors. Findings and caveats of the study: A later analysis found most CMV-associated TCR beta chains apparently HLA-restricted. Most TCR sequences were rare, but some public TCRs occurred in many donors. Presence/absence analyses treated sequencing depth as roughly uniform across donors.

Researchers ran the PCR with 60 Vbeta and 13 Jbeta primers. The data were produced by immunoSEQ multiplex PCR, yet TCRdb's version contains in-frame clones alone and is incomplete. The sample yields over 95,000 clones, around 77% seen once. Donors sampled were nominally healthy, though unrecorded immune exposures were likely. Germline-derived CDR1 and CDR2 are MRHNA and SNTAGT. The CDR3 covers 16 residues. Trimming removed 4 bases from V and 0 bases from J, with 16 bases in between. The chain employs TRBV6-4 and TRBJ2-7; possibly TRBD1 for D (6 bases). The sequenced material came from PBMCs. This clonotype was obtained from a woman in her thirties in good health and CMV-seropositive. The chain's CDR3 is CASSGGDTSASYEQYF. The CDR3 DNA follows: TGTGCCAGCAGTGGAGGGGACACTTCAGCCTCCTACGAGCAGTACTTC.